The rows below give T cell receptor beta chains drawn from one sample of a study of T cell changes during pregnancy in multiple sclerosis. The table came from immunoSEQ multiplex PCR; TCRdb's copy has only in-frame clones and leaves some out. The repertoire holds over 50,000 clones, with 75% to 90% as singletons. Sequencing used peripheral blood, obtained in the first trimester of pregnancy. Every receptor here comes from a female donor in good health, enrolled as a control in a pregnancy study. Each CDR3 is given with its conserved first and last residue. The order of the fields is CDR3 protein, V gene, J gene.

cdr3_aa: CSVRGNTEAFF
v_call: TRBV29-1
j_call: TRBJ1-1

cdr3_aa: CASGSGVDTDTQYF
v_call: TRBV12-5
j_call: TRBJ2-3

cdr3_aa: CASSQELAAPRYGYTF
v_call: TRBV4-1
j_call: TRBJ1-2

cdr3_aa: CASSETVSSGANVLTF
v_call: TRBV6-1
j_call: TRBJ2-6

cdr3_aa: CASSLFSGNQPQHF
v_call: TRBV27
j_call: TRBJ1-5

cdr3_aa: CACRTSDYEQYF
v_call: TRBV6-6
j_call: TRBJ2-7

cdr3_aa: CASGRSSPETQYF
v_call: TRBV12-5
j_call: TRBJ2-5

cdr3_aa: CASSPTGDSYEQYF
v_call: TRBV5-1
j_call: TRBJ2-7

cdr3_aa: CASSLRRGTGNTEAFF
v_call: TRBV14
j_call: TRBJ1-1

cdr3_aa: CASSLGREGYNSPLHF
v_call: TRBV27
j_call: TRBJ1-6

cdr3_aa: CASSPGQDNEKLFF
v_call: TRBV4-2
j_call: TRBJ1-4

cdr3_aa: CAWSVGGHGYTF
v_call: TRBV30
j_call: TRBJ1-2

cdr3_aa: CASSQEASGGVPTGELFF
v_call: TRBV4-3
j_call: TRBJ2-2

cdr3_aa: CASSQGSEFSYEQYF
v_call: TRBV4-3
j_call: TRBJ2-7

cdr3_aa: CASSEPTGQGTEAFF
v_call: TRBV25-1
j_call: TRBJ1-1

cdr3_aa: CASRMWRNINIQYF
v_call: TRBV5-6
j_call: TRBJ2-4

cdr3_aa: CASSFLRSPAEAFF
v_call: TRBV7-9
j_call: TRBJ1-1

cdr3_aa: CASSPMYDLQGRSTEAFF
v_call: TRBV11-2
j_call: TRBJ1-1

cdr3_aa: CASSQETAMNTEAFF
v_call: TRBV4-1
j_call: TRBJ1-1

cdr3_aa: CASSLRGAGNTIYF
v_call: TRBV5-4
j_call: TRBJ1-3

cdr3_aa: CASSSGTGAPWGGYTF
v_call: TRBV5-6
j_call: TRBJ1-2

cdr3_aa: CASSVGGTGATGELFF
v_call: TRBV9
j_call: TRBJ2-2

cdr3_aa: CASSSTRSGQPQHF
v_call: TRBV7-2
j_call: TRBJ1-5

cdr3_aa: CAWIKGLADTGELFF
v_call: TRBV30
j_call: TRBJ2-2

cdr3_aa: CASSLEAETYYEQYF
v_call: TRBV7-8
j_call: TRBJ2-7

cdr3_aa: CAWSLHGGNTGELFF
v_call: TRBV30
j_call: TRBJ2-2

cdr3_aa: CASSLGGTGAFFYEQYF
v_call: TRBV5-4
j_call: TRBJ2-7

cdr3_aa: CASSLGGGAYEQYF
v_call: TRBV7-3
j_call: TRBJ2-7

cdr3_aa: CASSPAAYEQYF
v_call: TRBV18
j_call: TRBJ2-7

cdr3_aa: CASSLGPSGRADIQYF
v_call: TRBV7-3
j_call: TRBJ2-4

cdr3_aa: CASSYVAGGPRREQFF
v_call: TRBV6-5
j_call: TRBJ2-1

cdr3_aa: CASSLMGRSYEQYF
v_call: TRBV7-8
j_call: TRBJ2-7

cdr3_aa: CASSEDTHTNYGYTF
v_call: TRBV2
j_call: TRBJ1-2

cdr3_aa: CASSWDRSSYEQYF
v_call: TRBV6-1
j_call: TRBJ2-7

cdr3_aa: CASSPPDRANEKLFF
v_call: TRBV27
j_call: TRBJ1-4

cdr3_aa: CSVRLPGVRGYTF
v_call: TRBV29-1
j_call: TRBJ1-2

cdr3_aa: CASSQEVRRNTEAFF
v_call: TRBV4-3
j_call: TRBJ1-1

cdr3_aa: CASSATSGGADEQFF
v_call: TRBV6-5
j_call: TRBJ2-1

cdr3_aa: CASGASGTDTQYF
v_call: TRBV5-4
j_call: TRBJ2-3

cdr3_aa: CASSARRGNSNQPQHF
v_call: TRBV6-1
j_call: TRBJ1-5

cdr3_aa: CASREGAPNTEAFF
v_call: TRBV27
j_call: TRBJ1-1

cdr3_aa: CASSLGQGAVNTEAFF
v_call: TRBV7-9
j_call: TRBJ1-1

cdr3_aa: CASSPPQGAADTQYF
v_call: TRBV18
j_call: TRBJ2-3

cdr3_aa: CASSVGQMNTEAFF
v_call: TRBV9
j_call: TRBJ1-1

cdr3_aa: CASSSDRGQTEAFF
v_call: TRBV7-2
j_call: TRBJ1-1

cdr3_aa: CASSWDINQPQHF
v_call: TRBV5-4
j_call: TRBJ1-5

cdr3_aa: CASSLQGGSYEQYF
v_call: TRBV7-9
j_call: TRBJ2-7